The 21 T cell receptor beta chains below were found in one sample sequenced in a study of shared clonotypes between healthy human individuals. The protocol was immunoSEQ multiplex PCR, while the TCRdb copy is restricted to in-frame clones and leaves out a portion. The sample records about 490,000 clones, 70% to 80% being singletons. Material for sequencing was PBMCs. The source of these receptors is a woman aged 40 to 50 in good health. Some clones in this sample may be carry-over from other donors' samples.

CDR3 in amino acids: CASSPPGRNTEAFF. CDR3 nucleotide sequence: TGTGCCAGCTCACCACCGGGCAGGAACACTGAAGCTTTCTTT. V and J are TRBV18 and TRBJ1-1; D unclear. There are 14 residues in the CDR3. Germline V gene lookup returns CDR1 KGHSH and CDR2 LQKENI. The ends were cut back, 0 bases at V and 1 base at J, with 6 bases in the middle.

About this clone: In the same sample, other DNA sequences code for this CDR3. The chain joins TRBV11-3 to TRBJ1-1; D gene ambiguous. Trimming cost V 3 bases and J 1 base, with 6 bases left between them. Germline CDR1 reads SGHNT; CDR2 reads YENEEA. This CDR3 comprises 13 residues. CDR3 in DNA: TGTGCCAGCAGCTTCGGCGGGAACACTGAAGCTTTCTTT. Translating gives CASSFGGNTEAFF.

CDR3 region: CASSETGDGYTF. DNA for the CDR3: TGTGCCAGCAGTGAGACAGGGGATGGCTACACCTTC. The rearrangement links TRBV6-1 to TRBJ1-2; 8 bases are shared with TRBD1. The germline CDR1 and CDR2 sequences are MNHNS and SASEGT. Trimming cost V 3 bases and J 6 bases; bases outside gene matches: 0. The CDR3 loop spans 12 amino acids.

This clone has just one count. This chain's CDR3 is CSAPLGHEQYF. CDR3 DNA: TGCAGTGCTCCCCTGGGCCACGAGCAGTACTTC. The genes are TRBV20-1 and TRBJ2-7, with no clear D. V lost 5 bases and J 5 bases, leaving 10 bases between the germline ends. This CDR3 spans 11 amino acids. The germline V gene encodes CDR1 DFQATT and CDR2 SNEGSKA (reference sequence).

The CDR3 nucleotides are TGTGCCAGCAGCCATAAGGGACTAGCGGGAGGACAGAGCACAGATACGCAGTATTTT. This codes for CASSHKGLAGGQSTDTQYF. The chain employs TRBV4-2 and TRBJ2-3, with 15 positions matching TRBD2. Trimming removed 3 bases from V and 0 bases from J; junction bases left unmatched: 7. The germline V gene encodes CDR1 LGHNA and CDR2 YNFKEQ. The CDR3 consists of 19 residues.

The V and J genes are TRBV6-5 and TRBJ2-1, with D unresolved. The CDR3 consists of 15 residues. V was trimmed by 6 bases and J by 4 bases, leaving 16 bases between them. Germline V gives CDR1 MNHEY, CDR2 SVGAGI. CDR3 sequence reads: CASSPSPDGYNEQFF. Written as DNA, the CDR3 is TGTGCCAGCAGCCCATCGCCTGACGGGTACAATGAGCAGTTCTTC.

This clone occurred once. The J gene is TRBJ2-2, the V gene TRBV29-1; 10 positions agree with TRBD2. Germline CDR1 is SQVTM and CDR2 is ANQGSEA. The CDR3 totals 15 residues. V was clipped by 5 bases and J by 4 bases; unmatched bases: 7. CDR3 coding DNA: TGCAGCGTTTTGAGAGGACTAGCGGCCACCGGGGAGCTGTTTTTT. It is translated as CSVLRGLAATGELFF.

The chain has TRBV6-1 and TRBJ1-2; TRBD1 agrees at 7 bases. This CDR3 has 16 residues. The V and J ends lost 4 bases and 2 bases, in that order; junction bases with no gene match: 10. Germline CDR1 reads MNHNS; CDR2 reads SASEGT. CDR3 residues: CASSVQPTGSNYGYTF. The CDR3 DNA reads TGTGCCAGCAGTGTCCAGCCGACAGGGAGCAACTATGGCTACACCTTC.

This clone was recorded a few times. CDR3 nucleotides: TGTGCCAGCAGTGATTTGGAGACTGAAGCTTTCTTT. Protein product: CASSDLETEAFF. V is TRBV2 and J is TRBJ1-1; D is undetermined. V was shortened by 3 bases and J by 5 bases, with 7 bases between the two germline ends. There are 12 residues in the CDR3. Germline lookup yields CDR1 SNHLY and CDR2 FYNNEI.

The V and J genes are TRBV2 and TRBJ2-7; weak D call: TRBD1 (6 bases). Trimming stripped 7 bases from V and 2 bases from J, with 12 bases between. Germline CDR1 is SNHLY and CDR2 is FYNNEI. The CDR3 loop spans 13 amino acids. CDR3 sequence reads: CASTQDSTYEQYF. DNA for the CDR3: TGTGCCAGCACTCAGGACAGCACCTACGAGCAGTACTTC.

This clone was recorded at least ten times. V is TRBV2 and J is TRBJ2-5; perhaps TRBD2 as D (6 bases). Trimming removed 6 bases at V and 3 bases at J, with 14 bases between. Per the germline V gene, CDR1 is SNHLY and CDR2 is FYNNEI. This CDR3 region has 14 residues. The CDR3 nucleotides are TGTGCCAGCAGGCGGGGCTTGAGGGAAGAGACCCAGTACTTC. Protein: CASRRGLREETQYF.

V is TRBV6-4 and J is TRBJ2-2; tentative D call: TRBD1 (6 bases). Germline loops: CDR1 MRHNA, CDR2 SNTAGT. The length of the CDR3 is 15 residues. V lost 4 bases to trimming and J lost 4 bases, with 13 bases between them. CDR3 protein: CASSAGTSITGELFF. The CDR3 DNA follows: TGTGCCAGCAGTGCCGGGACATCTATCACCGGGGAGCTGTTTTTT.

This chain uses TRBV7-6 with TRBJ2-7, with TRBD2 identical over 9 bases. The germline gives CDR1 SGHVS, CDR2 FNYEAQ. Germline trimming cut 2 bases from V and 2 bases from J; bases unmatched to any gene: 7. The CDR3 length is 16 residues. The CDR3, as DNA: TGTGCCAGCAGCTTATTTGGGCGGGAGGGAACCTACGAGCAGTACTTC. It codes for CASSLFGREGTYEQYF.

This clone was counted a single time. The CDR3, as DNA: TGTGCCAGCAGCTTGGAGGGACTAGCGGGATCCAGCTACAATGAGCAGTTCTTC. Translation gives CASSLEGLAGSSYNEQFF. The chain links TRBV7-6 to TRBJ2-1, with 13 nucleotides matching TRBD2. V lost 3 bases to trimming and J lost 3 bases; unmatched junction nucleotides: 8. Germline loops: CDR1 SGHVS, CDR2 FNYEAQ. CDR3 length: 18 amino acids.

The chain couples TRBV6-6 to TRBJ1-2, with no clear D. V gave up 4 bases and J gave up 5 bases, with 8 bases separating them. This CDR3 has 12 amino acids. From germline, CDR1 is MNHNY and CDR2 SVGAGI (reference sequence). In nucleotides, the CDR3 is TGTGCCAGCAGTTCGGGATTGTATGGCTACACCTTC. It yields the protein CASSSGLYGYTF.

CDR3 sequence reads: CASSPGTGADTQYF. As DNA, the CDR3 is TGTGCCAGTAGTCCCGGGACAGGGGCAGATACGCAGTATTTT. V usage is TRBV19 and J usage is TRBJ2-3; 10 bases align to TRBD1. Germline V gene data show CDR1 as LNHDA and CDR2 as SQIVND (reference sequence). Unmatched junction bases numbered 3, after V lost 5 bases and J lost 4 bases. This CDR3 contains 14 residues. The complete variable domain, with remaining parts taken from reference TRBV19 and TRBJ2-3, reads DGGITQSPKYLFRKEGQNVTLSCEQNLNHDAMYWYRQDPGQGLRLIYYSQIVNDFQKGDIAEGYSVSREKKESFPLTVTSAQKNPTAFYLCASSPGTGADTQYFGPGTRLTVL.

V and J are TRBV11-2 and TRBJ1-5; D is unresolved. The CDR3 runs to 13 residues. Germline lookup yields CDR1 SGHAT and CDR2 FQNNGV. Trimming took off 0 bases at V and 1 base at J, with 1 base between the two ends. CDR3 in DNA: TGTGCCAGCAGCTTAGACAGCAATCAGCCCCAGCATTTT. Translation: CASSLDSNQPQHF.

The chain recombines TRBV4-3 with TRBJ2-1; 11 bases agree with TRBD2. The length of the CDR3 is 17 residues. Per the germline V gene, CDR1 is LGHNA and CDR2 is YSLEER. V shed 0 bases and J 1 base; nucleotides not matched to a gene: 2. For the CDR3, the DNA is TGCGCCAGCAGCCAAGATGGACTAGCGGGTTCCTACAATGAGCAGTTCTTC. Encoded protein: CASSQDGLAGSYNEQFF.

CDR3 nucleotides: TGTGCCAGCAGGGCGACTAATGAAAAACTGTTTTTT. As protein: CASRATNEKLFF. This chain connects TRBV28 to TRBJ1-4; no firm D call. With 6 bases removed from V and 2 bases from J, the gap between germline ends came to 4 bases. CDR3 length: 12 residues. The germline V gene encodes CDR1 MDHEN and CDR2 SYDVKM.

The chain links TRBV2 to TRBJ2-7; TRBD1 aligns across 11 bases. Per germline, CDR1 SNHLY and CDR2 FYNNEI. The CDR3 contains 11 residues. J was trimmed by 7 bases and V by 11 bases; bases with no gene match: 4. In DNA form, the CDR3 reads TGTGCCGGACAGGGGGCGGGAGAGCAGTACTTC. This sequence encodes CAGQGAGEQYF.

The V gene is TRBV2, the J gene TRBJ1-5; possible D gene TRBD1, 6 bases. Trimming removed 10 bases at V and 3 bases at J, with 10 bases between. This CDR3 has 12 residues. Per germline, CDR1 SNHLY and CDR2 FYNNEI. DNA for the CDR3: TGTGCCACCCGACAGGTCAATCAGCCCCAGCATTTT. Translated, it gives CATRQVNQPQHF. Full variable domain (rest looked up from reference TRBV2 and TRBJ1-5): EPEVTQTPSHQVTQMGQEVILRCVPISNHLYFYWYRQILGQKVEFLVSFYNNEISEKSEIFDDQFSVERPDGSNFTLKIRSTKLEDSAMYFCATRQVNQPQHFGDGTRLSIL.